This TCR beta chain was profiled in a study of cytomegalovirus exposure and HLA in healthy donors. Looking at the study overall: There were 88 million or so unique TCRs (from HLA-typed donors) in an early data release. Study results and limitations: The listing of 160 or so TCR beta chains classed them as cytomegalovirus-associated.

On this clone: Its antigen is still unknown.

The PCR used 60 Vbeta and 13 Jbeta primers. Generated by immunoSEQ multiplex PCR, the TCRdb table keeps only in-frame clones and is missing some. The sample has approximately 150,000 clones; 65% to 90% are singletons. The CDR3 sequence is 16 residues long. The germline V gene has CDR1 SNHLY and CDR2 FYNNEI. The V end was cut by 9 bases, the J end by 1 base, with 18 bases between. The chain has TRBV2 and TRBJ1-4; maybe TRBD1 (6 bases). Sequencing was done on a sample of PBMCs. The TCR was taken from a male donor in good health and CMV-seronegative. The CDR3 DNA sequence: TGTGCCAGTGTGACAGGCTTGGCCCAAACTAATGAAAAACTGTTTTTT. It encodes CASVTGLAQTNEKLFF.